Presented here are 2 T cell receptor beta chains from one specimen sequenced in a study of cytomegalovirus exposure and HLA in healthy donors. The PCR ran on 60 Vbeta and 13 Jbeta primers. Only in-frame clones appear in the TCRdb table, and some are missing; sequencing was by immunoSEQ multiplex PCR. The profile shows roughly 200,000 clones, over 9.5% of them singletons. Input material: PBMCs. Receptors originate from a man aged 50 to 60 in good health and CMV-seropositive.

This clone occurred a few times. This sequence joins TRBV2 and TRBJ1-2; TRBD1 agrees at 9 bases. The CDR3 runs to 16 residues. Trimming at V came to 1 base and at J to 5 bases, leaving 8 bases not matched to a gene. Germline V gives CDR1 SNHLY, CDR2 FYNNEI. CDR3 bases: TGTGCCAGCAGTGAAGGACCGGGACAGGGACGGTATGGCTACACCTTC. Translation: CASSEGPGQGRYGYTF.

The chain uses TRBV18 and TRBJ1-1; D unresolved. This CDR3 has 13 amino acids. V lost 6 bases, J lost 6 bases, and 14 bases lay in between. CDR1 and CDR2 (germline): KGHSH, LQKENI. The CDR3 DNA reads TGTGCCAGCTCTCGAGGGATATACGCTGAAGCTTTCTTT. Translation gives CASSRGIYAEAFF.